The T cell receptor (beta chain) under discussion was sequenced for a study of blood T cell repertoires in COVID-19. In the study overall: COVID-19 samples collected from the United States, Italy and Spain covered acute and convalescent phases. The analysed material was cDNA or gDNA that came from T cells, B-cell-depleted T cells, or PBMCs.

The authors' processing: How many nucleated cells were present was estimated from reference gene primer amplification. This table comes from immunoSEQ multiplex PCR, and its TCRdb copy is limited to in-frame clones, with some not included. D and trimming were read from the DNA, whereas the V and J calls and clone size are those reported in that table. The sample has some 190,000 clones, less than 85% seen once. This CDR3 has 14 amino acids. The germline V and J ends were trimmed by 6 bases and 3 bases, with 15 bases remaining between them. From germline, CDR1 is SGHNT and CDR2 YYREEE (reference sequence).

The chain links TRBV5-4 to TRBJ1-2; no definite D call. The sequencing input was peripheral blood. The source is a woman older than 75 with COVID-19, enrolled during active disease. The CDR3 loop reads CASKLGQEYYGYTF. The CDR3 DNA reads as TGTGCCAGCAAGCTTGGGCAGGAATACTATGGCTACACCTTC.